Sequencing of this TCR beta chain was carried out in a study of T cell changes during pregnancy in multiple sclerosis. V was pared by 7 bases and J by 2 bases, with 15 bases between. From germline, CDR1 is MDHEN and CDR2 SYDVKM. The CDR3 spans 15 residues. Here immunoSEQ multiplex PCR was the method, and the copy in TCRdb shows in-frame clones only, minus some. The table records approximately 23,000 clones, 91% of them present only once. This clonotype was sampled from a female donor in good health, enrolled as a control in a pregnancy study. Specimen: CD4+ T cells from peripheral blood mononuclear cells, collected after pregnancy. V and J are TRBV28 and TRBJ1-5; D is possibly TRBD1 (6 bases). The CDR3, as DNA: TGTGCCAGCACCGTGAGGGGGAAAGGCAATCAGCCCCAGCATTTT. Translating it yields CASTVRGKGNQPQHF.